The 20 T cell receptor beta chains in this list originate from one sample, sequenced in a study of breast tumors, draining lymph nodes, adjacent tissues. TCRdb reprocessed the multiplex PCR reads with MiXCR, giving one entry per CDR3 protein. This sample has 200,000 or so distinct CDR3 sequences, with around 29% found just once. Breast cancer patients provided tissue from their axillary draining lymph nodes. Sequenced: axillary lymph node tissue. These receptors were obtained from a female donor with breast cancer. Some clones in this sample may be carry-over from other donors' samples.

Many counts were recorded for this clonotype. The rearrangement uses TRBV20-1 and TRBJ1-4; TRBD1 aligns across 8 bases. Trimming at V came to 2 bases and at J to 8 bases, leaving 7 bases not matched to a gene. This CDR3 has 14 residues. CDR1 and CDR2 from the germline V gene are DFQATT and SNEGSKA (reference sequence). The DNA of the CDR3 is TGCAGTGCTAGAACAGGGGGGAATAGAGAAAAACTGTTTTTT. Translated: CSARTGGNREKLFF.

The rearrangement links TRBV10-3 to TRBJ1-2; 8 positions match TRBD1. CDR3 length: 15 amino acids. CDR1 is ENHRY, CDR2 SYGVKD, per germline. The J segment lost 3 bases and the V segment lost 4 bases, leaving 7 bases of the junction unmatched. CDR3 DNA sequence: TGTGCCATCAGTGGACGGGACAGGAGGGACTATGGCTACACCTTC. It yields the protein CAISGRDRRDYGYTF.

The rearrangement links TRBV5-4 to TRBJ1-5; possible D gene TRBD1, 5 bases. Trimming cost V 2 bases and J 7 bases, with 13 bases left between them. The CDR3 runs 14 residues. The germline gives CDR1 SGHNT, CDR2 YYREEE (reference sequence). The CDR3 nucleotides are TGTGCCAGCAGCTTTAGAGTAGGGGAGCAGCCCCAGCATTTT. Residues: CASSFRVGEQPQHF.

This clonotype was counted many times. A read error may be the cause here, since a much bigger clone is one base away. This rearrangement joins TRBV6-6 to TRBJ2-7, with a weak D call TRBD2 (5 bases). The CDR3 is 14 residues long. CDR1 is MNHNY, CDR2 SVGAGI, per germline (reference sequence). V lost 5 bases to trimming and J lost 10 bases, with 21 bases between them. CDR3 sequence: CASSRQDPSEDQYF. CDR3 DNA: TGTGCCAGCAGTCGGCAGGACCCTTCGGAGGACCAGTACTTC.

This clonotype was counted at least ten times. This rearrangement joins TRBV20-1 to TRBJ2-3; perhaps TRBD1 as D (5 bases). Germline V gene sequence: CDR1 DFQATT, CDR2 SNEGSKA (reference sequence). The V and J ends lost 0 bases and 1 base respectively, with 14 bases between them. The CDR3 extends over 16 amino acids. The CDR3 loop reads CSAREAGSRGTDTQYF. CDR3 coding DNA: TGCAGTGCTAGAGAAGCAGGGTCCAGGGGCACAGATACGCAGTATTTT.

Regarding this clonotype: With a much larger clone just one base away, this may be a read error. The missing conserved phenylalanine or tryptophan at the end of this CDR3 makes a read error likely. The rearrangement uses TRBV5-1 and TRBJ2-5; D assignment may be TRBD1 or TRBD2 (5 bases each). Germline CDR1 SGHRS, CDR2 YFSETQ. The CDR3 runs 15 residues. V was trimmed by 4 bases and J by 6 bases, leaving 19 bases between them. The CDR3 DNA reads TGCGCCAGCAGCCCCAGTCTCGACCGGGGCAAGACCCAGTACTGC. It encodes CASSPSLDRGKTQYC.

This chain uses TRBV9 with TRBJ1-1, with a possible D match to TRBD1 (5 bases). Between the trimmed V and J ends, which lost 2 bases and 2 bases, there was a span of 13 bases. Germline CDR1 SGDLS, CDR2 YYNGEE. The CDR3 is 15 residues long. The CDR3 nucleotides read TGTGCCAGCAGCGTTGCCGGGGCAACTAACACTGAAGCTTTCTTT. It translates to CASSVAGATNTEAFF. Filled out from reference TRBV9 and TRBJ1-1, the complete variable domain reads DSGVTQTPKHLITATGQRVTLRCSPRSGDLSVYWYQQSLDQGLQFLIQYYNGEERAKGNILERFSAQQFPDLHSELNLSSLELGDSALYFCASSVAGATNTEAFFGQGTRLTVV.

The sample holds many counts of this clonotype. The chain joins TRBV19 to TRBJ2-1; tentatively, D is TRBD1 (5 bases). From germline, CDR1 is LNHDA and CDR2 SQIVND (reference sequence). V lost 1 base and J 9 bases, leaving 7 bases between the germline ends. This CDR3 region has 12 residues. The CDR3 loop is CASSIGGGEQFF. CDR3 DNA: TGTGCCAGTAGTATAGGGGGCGGTGAGCAGTTCTTC. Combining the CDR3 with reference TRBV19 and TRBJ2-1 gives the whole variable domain DGGITQSPKYLFRKEGQNVTLSCEQNLNHDAMYWYRQDPGQGLRLIYYSQIVNDFQKGDIAEGYSVSREKKESFPLTVTSAQKNPTAFYLCASSIGGGEQFFGPGTRLTVL.

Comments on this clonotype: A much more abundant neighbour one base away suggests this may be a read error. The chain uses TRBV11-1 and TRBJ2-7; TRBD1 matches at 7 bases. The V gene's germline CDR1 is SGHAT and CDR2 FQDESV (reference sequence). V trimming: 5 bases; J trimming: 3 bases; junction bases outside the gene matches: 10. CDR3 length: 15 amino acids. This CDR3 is CASSQNRGPYYEQYF. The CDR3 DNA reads TGTGCCAGCAGCCAAAACAGGGGCCCCTACTACGAGCAGTACTTC.

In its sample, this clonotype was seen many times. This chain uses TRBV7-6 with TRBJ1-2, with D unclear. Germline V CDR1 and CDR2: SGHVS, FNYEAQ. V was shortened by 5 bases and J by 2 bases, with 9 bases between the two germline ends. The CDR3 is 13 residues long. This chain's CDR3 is CASSRDWNYGYTF. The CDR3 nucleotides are TGTGCCAGCAGCCGGGATTGGAACTATGGCTACACCTTC.

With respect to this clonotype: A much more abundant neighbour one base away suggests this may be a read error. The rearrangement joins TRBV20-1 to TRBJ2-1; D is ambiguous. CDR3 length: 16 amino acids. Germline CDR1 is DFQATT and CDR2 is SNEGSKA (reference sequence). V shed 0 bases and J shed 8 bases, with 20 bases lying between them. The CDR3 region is CSARDFLDVAGHEQFF. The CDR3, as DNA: TGCAGTGCTAGAGATTTTCTGGACGTTGCAGGCCATGAGCAGTTCTTC.

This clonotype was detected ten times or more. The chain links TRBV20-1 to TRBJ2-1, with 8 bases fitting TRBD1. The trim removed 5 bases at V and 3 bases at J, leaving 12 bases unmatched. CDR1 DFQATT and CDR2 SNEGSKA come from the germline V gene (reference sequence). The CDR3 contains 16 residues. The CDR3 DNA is TGCAGTGCTCCCGTCCCAACAGGGGGAGACTACAATGAGCAGTTCTTC. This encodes CSAPVPTGGDYNEQFF.

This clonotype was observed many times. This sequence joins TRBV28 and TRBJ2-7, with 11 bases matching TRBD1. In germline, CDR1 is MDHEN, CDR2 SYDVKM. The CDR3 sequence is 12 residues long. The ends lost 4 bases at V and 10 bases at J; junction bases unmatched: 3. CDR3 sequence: CASSSGQGGQYF. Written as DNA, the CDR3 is TGTGCCAGCAGTTCGGGACAGGGGGGACAGTACTTC.

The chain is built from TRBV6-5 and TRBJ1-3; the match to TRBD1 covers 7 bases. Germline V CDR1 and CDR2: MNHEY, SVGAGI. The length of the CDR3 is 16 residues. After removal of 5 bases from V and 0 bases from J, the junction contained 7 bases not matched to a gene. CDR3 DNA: TGTGCCAGCAGTCCCACCGGGACAGTCTCTGGAAACACCATATATTTT. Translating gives CASSPTGTVSGNTIYF.

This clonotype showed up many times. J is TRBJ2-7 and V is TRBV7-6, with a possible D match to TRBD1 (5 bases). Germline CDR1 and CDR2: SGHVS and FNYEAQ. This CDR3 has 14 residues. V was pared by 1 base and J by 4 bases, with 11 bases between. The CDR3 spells CASSLEHRIYEQYF. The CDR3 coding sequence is TGTGCCAGCAGCTTAGAACACAGGATTTACGAGCAGTACTTC.

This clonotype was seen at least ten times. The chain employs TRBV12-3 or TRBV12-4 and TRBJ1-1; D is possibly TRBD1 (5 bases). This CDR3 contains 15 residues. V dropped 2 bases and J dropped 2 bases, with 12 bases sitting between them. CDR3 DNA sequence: TGTGCCAGCAGTTTACGTAGGACACCCAACACTGAAGCTTTCTTT. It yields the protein CASSLRRTPNTEAFF.

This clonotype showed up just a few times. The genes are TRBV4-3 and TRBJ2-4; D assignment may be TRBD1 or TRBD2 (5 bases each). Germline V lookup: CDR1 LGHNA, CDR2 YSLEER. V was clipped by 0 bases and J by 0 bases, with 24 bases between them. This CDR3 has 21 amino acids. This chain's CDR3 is CASSQDFPGQQGPGAKNIQYF. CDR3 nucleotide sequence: TGCGCCAGCAGCCAAGATTTTCCGGGTCAGCAGGGACCGGGAGCCAAAAACATTCAGTACTTC.

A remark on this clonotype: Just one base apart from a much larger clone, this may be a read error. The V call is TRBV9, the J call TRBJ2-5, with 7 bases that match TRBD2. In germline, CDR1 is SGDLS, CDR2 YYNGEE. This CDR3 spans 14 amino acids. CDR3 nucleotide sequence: TGTGCCGGCAGCTCCACTAGCGACCAAGAGACCCAGTCCTTC. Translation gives CAGSSTSDQETQSF.

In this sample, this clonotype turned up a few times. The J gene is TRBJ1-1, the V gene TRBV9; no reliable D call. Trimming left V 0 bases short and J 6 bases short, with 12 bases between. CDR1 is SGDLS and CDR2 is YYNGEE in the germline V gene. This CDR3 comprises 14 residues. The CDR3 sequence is CASSVDSWSPEAFF. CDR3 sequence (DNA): TGTGCCAGCAGCGTAGACTCTTGGTCCCCTGAAGCTTTCTTT.

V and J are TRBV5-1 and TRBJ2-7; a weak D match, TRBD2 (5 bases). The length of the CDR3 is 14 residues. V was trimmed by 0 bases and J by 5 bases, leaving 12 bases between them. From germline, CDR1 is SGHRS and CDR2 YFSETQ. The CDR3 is CASSLGSGADEQYF. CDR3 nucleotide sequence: TGCGCCAGCAGCTTGGGCAGTGGAGCGGACGAGCAGTACTTC. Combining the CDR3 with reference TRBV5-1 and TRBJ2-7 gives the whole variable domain KAGVTQTPRYLIKTRGQQVTLSCSPISGHRSVSWYQQTPGQGLQFLFEYFSETQRNKGNFPGRFSGRQFSNSRSEMNVSTLELGDSALYLCASSLGSGADEQYFGPGTRLTVT.